This T cell receptor beta chain was sequenced in a study of OX40 agonist ivuxolimab in advanced cancers. Findings and limits, study-wide: Researchers report that CD8+ T cells had, on average, more expanded clones than CD4+.

A remark on this clone: Its antigen is unidentified.

Sequenced by immunoSEQ multiplex PCR; TCRdb stores in-frame clones only, minus some. Of about 44,000 clones in the sample, about 93% are singletons; the top ten hold about 10%. The specimen was CD4+ or CD8+ T cells sorted from blood, collected in a trial of the OX40 agonist ivuxolimab. The clonotype originates from an adult with an advanced solid tumor such as melanoma, head and neck, liver or kidney cancer.

The CDR3 here is CASSFGTSGGSEQFF. For the CDR3, the DNA is TGTGCCAGCAGCTTCGGGACTAGCGGGGGGTCTGAGCAGTTCTTC. The chain employs TRBV9 and TRBJ2-1; TRBD2 matches at 15 bases. CDR3 length: 15 amino acids. CDR1 is SGDLS, CDR2 YYNGEE, per germline. The V and J ends lost 4 bases and 9 bases, in that order; junction bases with no gene match: 5.